The rows below give T cell receptor beta chains drawn from one sample of a study of T cells expressing NK-cell markers. For each CDR3 protein, TCRdb gives one entry from its re-call of the 5' RACE reads, without DNA. This table holds 130,000 to 150,000 distinct CDR3 sequences. The sequenced sample consisted of blood T cells: a sorted CD56 or NKG2C T cell subset, CD4+ or CD8+ T cells, or bulk PBMC T cells (not recorded which). The source of these receptors is a young man in good health. CDR3s include the opening cysteine and the closing phenylalanine or tryptophan. Fields, in order: V gene, J gene, CDR3 protein.

TRBV20-1,TRBJ2-1,CSARTRYNEQFF
TRBV20-1,TRBJ2-5,CSAREITNLEETQYF
TRBV10-3,TRBJ2-1,CAIKADSSSYNEQFF
TRBV11-2,TRBJ1-1,CASSLTGWTEAFF
TRBV5-1,TRBJ1-4,CASSVRQGGVEKLFF
TRBV9,TRBJ2-7,CASSPGQGADEQYF
TRBV28,TRBJ2-7,CASSLITLRTGREQYF
TRBV20-1,TRBJ1-1,CSARALTRADRMNTEAFF
TRBV6-5,TRBJ2-1,CASSYEGPLNEQFF
TRBV4-1,TRBJ2-3,CASSQEAGGPEDTQYF
TRBV6-1,TRBJ2-1,CASRWTGAIEQFF
TRBV7-3,TRBJ2-7,CASSTPLTGAPSYEQYF
TRBV6-1,TRBJ2-5,CASGRDNSYQETQYF
TRBV6-2/TRBV6-3,TRBJ2-1,CASSQPSGSSYNEQFF
TRBV5-1,TRBJ1-1,CASSFGRQYTEAFF
TRBV12-3/TRBV12-4,TRBJ1-5,CASSGTGLGQPQHF
TRBV6-5,TRBJ2-7,CASSYGGGADYEQYF
TRBV28,TRBJ2-3,CASRTDRSYTDTQYF
TRBV6-5,TRBJ2-7,CASSYRFEGRSEQYF
TRBV10-3,TRBJ2-7,CAISGHLSYEQYF
TRBV24-1,TRBJ2-2,CATSEGPSNTGELFF
TRBV7-7,TRBJ2-2,CASSLTPGANTGELFF
TRBV10-3,TRBJ2-1,CAITNRGGLHFF
TRBV19,TRBJ2-1,CASSIWGTSGRPEQFF
TRBV29-1,TRBJ2-3,CSVAFVPTSGRWADTQYF
TRBV19,TRBJ2-1,CATGTSGSFGNEQFF
TRBV7-9,TRBJ2-1,CASSPPEVSSYNEQFF
TRBV7-9,TRBJ1-5,CASSLGAAYSNQPQHF